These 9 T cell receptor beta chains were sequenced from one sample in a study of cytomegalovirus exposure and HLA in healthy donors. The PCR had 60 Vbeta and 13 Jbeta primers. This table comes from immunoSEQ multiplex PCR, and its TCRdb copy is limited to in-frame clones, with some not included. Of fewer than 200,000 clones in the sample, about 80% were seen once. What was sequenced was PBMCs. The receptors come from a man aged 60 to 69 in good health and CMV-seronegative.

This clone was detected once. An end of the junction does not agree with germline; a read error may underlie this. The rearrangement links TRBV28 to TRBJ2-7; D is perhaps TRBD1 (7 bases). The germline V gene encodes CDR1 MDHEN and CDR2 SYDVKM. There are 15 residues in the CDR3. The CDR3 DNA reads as TGTGCCAGCAGTCGTGACAGGGCGGGGCAGGGCGAGGAGTACTTC. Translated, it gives CASSRDRAGQGEEYF.

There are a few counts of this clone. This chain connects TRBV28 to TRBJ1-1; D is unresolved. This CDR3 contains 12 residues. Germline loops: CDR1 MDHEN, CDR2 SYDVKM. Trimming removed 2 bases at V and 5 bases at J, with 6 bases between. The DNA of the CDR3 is TGTGCCAGCAGTTTACGCGGGACTGAAGCTTTCTTT. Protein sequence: CASSLRGTEAFF. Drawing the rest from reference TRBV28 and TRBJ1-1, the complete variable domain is DVKVTQSSRYLVKRTGEKVFLECVQDMDHENMFWYRQDPGLGLRLIYFSYDVKMKEKGDIPEGYSVSREKKERFSLILESASTNQTSMYLCASSLRGTEAFFGQGTRLTVV.

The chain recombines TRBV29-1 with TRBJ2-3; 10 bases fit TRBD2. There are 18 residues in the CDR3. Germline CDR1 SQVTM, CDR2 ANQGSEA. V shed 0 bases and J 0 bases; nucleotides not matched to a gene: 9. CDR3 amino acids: CSVEDGASGGSSTDTQYF. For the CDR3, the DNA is TGCAGCGTTGAAGATGGGGCTAGCGGGGGCTCTAGCACAGATACGCAGTATTTT.

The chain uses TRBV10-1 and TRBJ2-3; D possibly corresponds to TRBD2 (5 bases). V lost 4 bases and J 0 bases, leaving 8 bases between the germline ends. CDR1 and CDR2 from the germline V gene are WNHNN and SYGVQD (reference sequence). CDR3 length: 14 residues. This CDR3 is CASSAGLSTDTQYF. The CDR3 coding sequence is TGCGCCAGCAGTGCGGGGTTGAGCACAGATACGCAGTATTTT.

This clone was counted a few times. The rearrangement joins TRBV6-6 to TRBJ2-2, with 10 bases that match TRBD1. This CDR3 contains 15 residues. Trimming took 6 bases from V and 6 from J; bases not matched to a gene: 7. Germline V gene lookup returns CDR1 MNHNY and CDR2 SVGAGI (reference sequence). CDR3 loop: CASSLDRGLAGELFF. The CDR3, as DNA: TGTGCCAGCAGCCTTGACAGGGGGCTTGCCGGGGAGCTGTTTTTT.

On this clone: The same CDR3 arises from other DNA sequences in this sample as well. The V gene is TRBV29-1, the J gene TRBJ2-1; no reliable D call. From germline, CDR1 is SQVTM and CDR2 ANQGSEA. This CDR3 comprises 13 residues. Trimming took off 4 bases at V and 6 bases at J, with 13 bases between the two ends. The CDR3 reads CSVAQSQGNEQFF. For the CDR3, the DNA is TGCAGCGTTGCACAGTCTCAAGGCAATGAGCAGTTCTTC.

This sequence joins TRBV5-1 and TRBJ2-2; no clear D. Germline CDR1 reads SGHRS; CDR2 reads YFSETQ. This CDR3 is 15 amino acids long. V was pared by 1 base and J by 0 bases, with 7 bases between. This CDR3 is CASSLFQANTGELFF. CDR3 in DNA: TGCGCCAGCAGCTTGTTTCAGGCGAACACCGGGGAGCTGTTTTTT.

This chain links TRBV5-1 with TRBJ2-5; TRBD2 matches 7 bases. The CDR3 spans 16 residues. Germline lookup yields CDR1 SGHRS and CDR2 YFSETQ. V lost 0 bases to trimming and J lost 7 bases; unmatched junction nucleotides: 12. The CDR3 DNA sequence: TGCGCCAGCAGCTTGGGGACAACCGCCGGGGGGTGGACCCAGTACTTC. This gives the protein CASSLGTTAGGWTQYF.

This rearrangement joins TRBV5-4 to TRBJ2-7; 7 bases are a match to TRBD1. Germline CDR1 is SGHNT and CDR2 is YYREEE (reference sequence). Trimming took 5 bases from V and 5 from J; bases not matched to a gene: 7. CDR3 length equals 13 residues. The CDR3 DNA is TGTGCCAGCAGGGACAGGAGCTTGGACGAGCAGTACTTC. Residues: CASRDRSLDEQYF.